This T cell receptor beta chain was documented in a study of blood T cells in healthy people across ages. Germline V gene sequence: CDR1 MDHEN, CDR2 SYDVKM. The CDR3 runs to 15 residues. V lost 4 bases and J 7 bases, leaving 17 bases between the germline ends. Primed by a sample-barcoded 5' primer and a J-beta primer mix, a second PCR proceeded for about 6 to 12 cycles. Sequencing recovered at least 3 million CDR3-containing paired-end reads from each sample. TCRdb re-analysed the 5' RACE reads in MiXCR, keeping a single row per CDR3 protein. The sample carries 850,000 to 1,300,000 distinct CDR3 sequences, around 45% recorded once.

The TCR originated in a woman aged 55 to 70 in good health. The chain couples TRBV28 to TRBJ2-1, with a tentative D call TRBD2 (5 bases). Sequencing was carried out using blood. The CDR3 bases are TGTGCCAGCAGTTCCCCTGCGGAGCGGTGGAATGAGCAGTTCTTC. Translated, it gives CASSSPAERWNEQFF.